The 10 T cell receptor beta chains reported below all come from one sample, sequenced in a study of T cells in Graves' hyperthyroidism and ophthalmopathy. From RNA transcripts, TCR beta CDR3 regions were amplified. First-round RT-PCR targeting the TCR CDR3 was performed with the HTBI primer set. MiXCR, applied by TCRdb to the multiplex PCR reads, yields one record per CDR3 protein. The sample contains under 350,000 distinct CDR3 sequences, 20% to 30% of which appear only once. Sequencing input: blood. Receptors were obtained from a middle-aged man with Graves' hyperthyroidism that later progressed to Graves' ophthalmopathy.

This clonotype was seen only once. A junction end diverges from the germline sequence, so it may reflect a read error. J is TRBJ2-5 and V is TRBV2; TRBD1 aligns across 9 bases. The germline gives CDR1 SNHLY, CDR2 FYNNEI. This CDR3 comprises 14 residues. The CDR3 nucleotides are TGTGCCAGCAGTGAGACAGGGGGTCAAGAGACCCAGTACTTT. Its translation: CASSETGGQETQYF.

This clonotype was observed at least ten times. This chain uses TRBV24-1 with TRBJ2-7; D may correspond to TRBD1 or TRBD2 (6 bases each). CDR1 KGHDR and CDR2 SFDVKD come from the germline V gene. The CDR3 has 13 amino acids. V was trimmed by 5 bases and J by 5 bases, leaving 12 bases between them. The CDR3 DNA sequence: TGTGCCACCAGTGGAGGGGGAGGCAACGAGCAGTACTTC. This sequence encodes CATSGGGGNEQYF.

Many counts were recorded for this clonotype. The chain recombines TRBV29-1 with TRBJ2-7; D gene uncertain. Trimming cost V 7 bases and J 2 bases, with 9 bases left between them. The CDR3 consists of 11 residues. CDR1 is SQVTM and CDR2 is ANQGSEA in the germline V gene. The CDR3 spells CSGSNTYEQYF. The CDR3 nucleotides are TGCAGCGGGAGTAATACCTACGAGCAGTACTTC.

V is TRBV25-1 and J is TRBJ1-6; D not certain. The V end was cut by 5 bases, the J end by 6 bases, with 20 bases between. The CDR3 sequence is 17 residues long. The germline V gene encodes CDR1 MGHDK and CDR2 SYGVNS. The CDR3 region is CASSQKDGRAGNSPLHF. CDR3 sequence (DNA): TGTGCCAGCAGTCAAAAGGACGGCCGGGCGGGTAATTCACCCCTCCACTTT.

This clonotype was counted ten times or more. This chain links TRBV5-1 with TRBJ1-1, with TRBD1 matching over 7 bases. The CDR3 has 13 amino acids. The V gene's germline CDR1 is SGHRS and CDR2 YFSETQ. The V gene end was trimmed by 5 bases and the J gene end by 5 bases; junction bases not matched to a gene: 6. CDR3 DNA: TGCGCCAGCAGTCGCGACAGGGCTACTGAAGCTTTCTTT. Translated: CASSRDRATEAFF.

This clonotype was seen many times. The V call is TRBV12-3 or TRBV12-4, the J call TRBJ1-5; D uncertain. CDR3 size: 14 residues. Trimming took 1 base from V and 6 from J, leaving 10 bases between them. CDR3 DNA: TGTGCCAGCAGTTTAGTCTCTGGGCCTCAGCCCCAGCATTTT. Protein: CASSLVSGPQPQHF.

This clonotype was seen a handful of times. The V gene is TRBV12-3 or TRBV12-4, the J gene TRBJ1-2, with a possible D match to TRBD1 (5 bases). Trimming removed 3 bases from V and 1 base from J, with 9 bases in between. The CDR3 has 14 residues. In DNA, the CDR3 is TGTGCCAGCAGTTTCCATCAGGGTAACTATGGCTACACCTTC. As protein: CASSFHQGNYGYTF.

This clonotype has a count of ten or more. This sequence joins TRBV12-3 or TRBV12-4 and TRBJ2-7, with D perhaps matching TRBD2 (5 bases). CDR3 length equals 14 residues. Trimming took 10 bases from V and 2 from J, leaving 18 bases between them. The CDR3 loop reads CAITSLAKPYEQYF. CDR3 DNA sequence: TGTGCCATCACGTCCCTAGCCAAACCCTACGAGCAGTACTTC.

This clonotype was found many times. The genes are TRBV18 and TRBJ1-2; D gene unclear. Per the germline V gene, CDR1 is KGHSH and CDR2 is LQKENI. This CDR3 has 13 amino acids. Trimming left V 1 base short and J 3 bases short, with 6 bases between. CDR3 DNA sequence: TGTGCCAGCTCACCACAGGGATACTATGGCTACACCTTC. It codes for CASSPQGYYGYTF.

Ten or more counts support this clonotype. The chain carries TRBV29-1 and TRBJ1-2, with D possibly being TRBD1 (6 bases). From germline, CDR1 is SQVTM and CDR2 ANQGSEA. Trimming removed 0 bases at V and 6 bases at J, with 14 bases between. This CDR3 has 14 residues. CDR3 in amino acids: CSVEERGRLDGYTF. DNA for the CDR3: TGCAGCGTTGAAGAACGGGGGCGCTTAGATGGCTACACCTTC.